This T cell receptor (beta chain) was captured by sequencing in a study of regulatory T cells in long-lasting Graves disease. Stated time point: newly diagnosed GD, antithyroid drugs for less than 3 months. RNA isolated from PBMCs was used to make the TCR library. Investigators prepared the TCR beta libraries by applying iRepertoire HTBI primers and Arm-PCR of CDR3 regions. TCRdb re-analysed the multiplex PCR reads in MiXCR, keeping a single row per CDR3 protein. The repertoire has some 370,000 distinct CDR3 sequences, about 11% of them found once; the top ten carry approximately 17%. Germline CDR1 and CDR2: SGHAT and FQNNGV. The CDR3 loop spans 16 amino acids. The germline V and J ends were trimmed by 1 base and 1 base, with 12 bases remaining between them. Many counts were recorded for this clonotype. These data also featured in a second study, about T cells in Graves' hyperthyroidism and ophthalmopathy. As that study records: The study enrolled patients aged 18 to 65 with newly diagnosed hyperthyroidism of under 2 months' duration.

This clonotype originated in a woman aged 18-29 years with Graves disease. The starting material was peripheral blood mononuclear cells (PBMCs), obtained at new diagnosis, from a patient treated with antithyroid drugs. The chain couples TRBV11-2 to TRBJ2-3; a weak D match, TRBD2 (6 bases). This CDR3 reads CASSLALAGRTDTQYF. DNA for the CDR3: TGTGCCAGCAGCTTAGCTCTCGCGGGACGCACAGATACGCAGTATTTT.